Below, 32 T cell receptor beta chains from the same sample are listed, as sequenced in a study of blood T cell repertoires in COVID-19. Libraries were prepared by immunoSEQ multiplex PCR; TCRdb keeps only in-frame clonotypes and omits some of them. Seen here are 220,000 or so clones, 85% to 90% observed once, and the top ten hold roughly 15%. The sequenced sample was PBMCs or T cells enriched from blood (not recorded which). The receptor source for this set is a woman between 45 and 60 years old with acute COVID-19.

The chain joins TRBV28 to TRBJ1-2; D call uncertain. In germline, CDR1 is MDHEN, CDR2 SYDVKM. The CDR3 has 12 amino acids. With 4 bases removed from V and 5 bases from J, the gap between germline ends came to 8 bases. The CDR3: CASSSRTYGYTF. Here the CDR3 DNA reads TGTGCCAGCAGTTCCCGAACTTATGGCTACACCTTC.

The chain couples TRBV28 to TRBJ1-1; unclear D gene. The CDR3 spans 14 residues. Germline V gene sequence: CDR1 MDHEN, CDR2 SYDVKM. V was trimmed by 1 base and J by 3 bases, leaving 9 bases between them. CDR3 sequence (DNA): TGTGCCAGCAGTTTATTTCGGGGTGACACTGAAGCTTTCTTT. This encodes CASSLFRGDTEAFF.

In its sample, this clone was seen once. The CDR3 is CASSFGQGVQPQHF. Written as DNA, the CDR3 is TGTGCCAGCAGTTTCGGACAGGGGGTCCAGCCCCAGCATTTT. This chain joins TRBV28 and TRBJ1-5; TRBD1 aligns across 10 bases. V was pared by 3 bases and J by 7 bases, with 3 bases of the junction left unmatched. CDR1 is MDHEN, CDR2 SYDVKM, per germline. The CDR3 is 14 amino acids.

The V gene is TRBV7-9, the J gene TRBJ1-6, with D possibly TRBD1 on 5 matching bases. Germline CDR1 SEHNR, CDR2 FQNEAQ (reference sequence). Trimming cost V 6 bases and J 10 bases, with 10 bases left between them. This CDR3 is built from 12 residues. The CDR3 region is CASSRGGSPLHF. CDR3 coding DNA: TGTGCCAGCAGTAGGGGTGGGTCACCCCTCCACTTT.

This clone has just one count. This chain joins TRBV5-4 and TRBJ1-3, with 9 bases that match TRBD1. CDR1 is SGHNT and CDR2 is YYREEE in the germline V gene (reference sequence). V gave up 3 bases and J gave up 2 bases; unmatched junction bases: 6. CDR3 size: 16 residues. The CDR3 sequence: CASSYGTGMAGNTIYF. CDR3 coding DNA: TGTGCCAGCAGCTACGGGACAGGGATGGCTGGAAACACCATATATTTT.

Notes on this clone: At the DNA level, this CDR3 is encoded by other sequences in the same sample as well. In DNA form, the CDR3 reads TGTGCCAGCTCACCACCGGCAGCCGGGGAGCTGTTTTTT. Protein: CASSPPAAGELFF. The V and J genes are TRBV18 and TRBJ2-2; D is unresolved. Germline-derived CDR1 and CDR2 are KGHSH and LQKENI. The CDR3 runs 13 residues. Trimming pared 0 bases from V and 6 bases from J, leaving 5 bases between.

In its sample, this clone was seen once. The V gene is TRBV3-1 (or the pseudogene TRBV3-2), the J gene TRBJ2-5, with D tentatively TRBD1 (5 bases). There are 14 residues in the CDR3. V lost 5 bases to trimming and J lost 2 bases, with 12 bases between them. Germline CDR1 reads LGHDT; CDR2 reads YNNKEL (reference sequence). The CDR3 sequence is CASSAWGSQETQYF. CDR3 DNA: TGTGCCAGCAGCGCCTGGGGCAGTCAAGAGACCCAGTACTTC.

J is TRBJ1-1 and V is TRBV6-6, with D maybe TRBD1 (5 bases). V lost 5 bases to trimming and J lost 4 bases, with 14 bases between them. The germline CDR1 and CDR2 sequences are MNHNY and SVGAGI (reference sequence). This CDR3 contains 14 residues. In DNA form, the CDR3 reads TGTGCCAGCAGTCAAACGGAGGGGAGCACTGAAGCTTTCTTT. It translates to CASSQTEGSTEAFF.

This chain joins TRBV7-2 and TRBJ1-6; D not resolved. Trimming took 5 bases from V and 0 from J, leaving 8 bases between them. This CDR3 is 15 amino acids long. The germline V gene encodes CDR1 SGHTA and CDR2 FQGNSA. The CDR3 reads CASSPWSSYNSPLHF. In DNA form, the CDR3 reads TGTGCCAGCAGCCCATGGAGCTCCTATAATTCACCCCTCCACTTT.

This chain uses TRBV11-2 with TRBJ2-5; 8 positions match TRBD1. This CDR3 region has 16 residues. V trimming: 4 bases; J trimming: 5 bases; junction bases outside the gene matches: 12. Germline-derived CDR1 and CDR2 are SGHAT and FQNNGV. The CDR3 nucleotides read TGTGCCAGCAGCTACGGACAGGGACTGACCGGGGAGACCCAGTACTTC. This codes for CASSYGQGLTGETQYF. The whole variable domain, filled in from reference TRBV11-2 and TRBJ2-5, reads EAGVAQSPRYKIIEKRQSVAFWCNPISGHATLYWYQQILGQGPKLLIQFQNNGVVDDSQLPKDRFSAERLKGVDSTLKIQPAKLEDSAVYLCASSYGQGLTGETQYFGPGTRLLVL.

This chain joins TRBV21-1 and TRBJ2-1; no check of the table's D call, TRBD2, against the DNA was made. TRBV21-1 constitutes a pseudogene. The CDR3 totals 17 residues. CDR3 sequence (DNA): TGTGCCAGCAGCAGGATTTCAGAGGAGGGCCTTTGGTATGAGCAGTTCTTC. Translation: CASSRISEEGLWYEQFF.

Concerning this clone: The identical CDR3 is also encoded by other nucleotide sequences in the sample. The J gene is TRBJ1-1, the V gene TRBV5-1, with D uncertain. V was trimmed by 1 base and J by 1 base, leaving 5 bases between them. Germline V gene lookup returns CDR1 SGHRS and CDR2 YFSETQ. The CDR3 sequence is 13 residues long. In DNA form, the CDR3 reads TGCGCCAGCAGCTTGAGAGGGAACACTGAAGCTTTCTTT. Encoded protein: CASSLRGNTEAFF.

V gene TRBV14 combines with J gene TRBJ1-6; a possible D gene is TRBD1 (6 bases). With 4 bases removed from V and 7 bases from J, the gap between germline ends came to 11 bases. The germline V gene encodes CDR1 SGHDN and CDR2 FVKESK. The CDR3 contains 14 residues. The DNA for the CDR3 is TGTGCCAGCAGCCGGCGACAGGAAAATTCACCCCTCCACTTT. It encodes CASSRRQENSPLHF.

About this clone: The same CDR3 arises from other DNA sequences in this sample as well. V is TRBV6-5 and J is TRBJ1-2; 9 bases align to TRBD1. Germline V gene lookup returns CDR1 MNHEY and CDR2 SVGAGI. The CDR3 contains 15 residues. The J segment lost 2 bases and the V segment lost 0 bases, leaving 1 base of the junction unmatched. CDR3 coding DNA: TGTGCCAGCAGTTACTCGACAGGGGGGAACTATGGCTACACCTTC. Amino acids: CASSYSTGGNYGYTF.

V gene TRBV2 combines with J gene TRBJ1-1, with 8 nucleotides matching TRBD1. Germline CDR1 and CDR2: SNHLY and FYNNEI. Trimming at V came to 8 bases and at J to 7 bases, leaving 9 bases not matched to a gene. The CDR3 runs to 13 residues. The CDR3 sequence is CASRTGGQVEAFF. CDR3 nucleotides: TGTGCCAGCCGAACAGGGGGACAGGTTGAAGCTTTCTTT.

CDR3: CASSDAGISYNEQFF. The CDR3 DNA follows: TGTGCCAGCAGTGACGCGGGAATCTCCTACAATGAGCAGTTCTTC. This sequence joins TRBV2 and TRBJ2-1; D is possibly TRBD2 (6 bases). Germline V lookup: CDR1 SNHLY, CDR2 FYNNEI. The V gene lost 3 bases and the J gene lost 0 bases, with 9 bases spanning the gap. The CDR3 runs 15 residues.

This chain links TRBV6-2 or TRBV6-3 with TRBJ2-1, with 8 positions matching TRBD2. The CDR3 is made up of 18 amino acids. Germline loops: CDR1 MNHEY, CDR2 SVGEGT. V trimming: 0 bases; J trimming: 7 bases; junction bases outside the gene matches: 14. CDR3 region: CASSYSMVGRAGQNEQFF. Written as DNA, the CDR3 is TGTGCCAGCAGTTACTCGATGGTCGGGAGGGCCGGCCAGAATGAGCAGTTCTTC.

The chain couples TRBV9 to TRBJ2-7, with TRBD1 matching 8 bases. CDR1 and CDR2 from the germline V gene are SGDLS and YYNGEE. J was trimmed by 4 bases and V by 0 bases; bases with no gene match: 9. The CDR3 covers 16 residues. CDR3 DNA: TGTGCCAGCAGCGTAGTGGCCGAGACAGGGGTATACGAGCAGTACTTC. It is translated as CASSVVAETGVYEQYF.

The chain links TRBV28 to TRBJ2-2; no reliable D call. The V gene lost 3 bases and the J gene lost 0 bases, with 8 bases spanning the gap. In germline, CDR1 is MDHEN, CDR2 SYDVKM. The CDR3 runs 15 residues. CDR3 region: CASSLLQTNTGELFF. The DNA of the CDR3 is TGTGCCAGCAGTTTGTTACAGACGAACACCGGGGAGCTGTTTTTT.

The genes are TRBV2 and TRBJ2-6, with 7 bases that match TRBD2. The CDR3 has 17 amino acids. Trimming took 8 bases from V and 3 from J; bases not matched to a gene: 13. Per germline, CDR1 SNHLY and CDR2 FYNNEI. The chain's CDR3 is CASPSLVPGGGANVLTF. CDR3 DNA: TGTGCCAGCCCATCCTTGGTCCCGGGAGGTGGGGCCAACGTCCTGACTTTC.

The chain is built from TRBV12-3 or TRBV12-4 and TRBJ2-5, with TRBD2 identical over 11 bases. V was pared by 6 bases and J by 11 bases, with 5 bases of the junction left unmatched. The CDR3 runs 12 residues. The CDR3 loop is CASSSRLAGQYF. CDR3 coding DNA: TGTGCCAGCAGCTCCAGACTAGCGGGGCAGTACTTC.

This rearrangement joins TRBV5-5 to TRBJ2-3, with D tentatively TRBD2 (7 bases). Germline CDR1 and CDR2: SGHKS and YYEKEE (reference sequence). The CDR3 is 15 residues long. Trimming pared 3 bases from V and 2 bases from J, leaving 13 bases between. DNA for the CDR3: TGTGCCAGCAGCTGGGGGGGCGGAAACACAGATACGCAGTATTTT. Amino acid sequence: CASSWGGGNTDTQYF.

This clone was recorded a few times. The rearrangement joins TRBV19 to TRBJ2-3; 8 bases agree with TRBD1. The CDR3 totals 15 residues. Trimming at V came to 3 bases and at J to 0 bases, leaving 2 bases not matched to a gene. Germline lookup yields CDR1 LNHDA and CDR2 SQIVND (reference sequence). The DNA of the CDR3 is TGTGCCAGTAGTATGCAGGGGGCGAGCACAGATACGCAGTATTTT. Protein sequence: CASSMQGASTDTQYF.

The rearrangement uses TRBV10-3 and TRBJ1-6; D unresolved. The germline gives CDR1 ENHRY, CDR2 SYGVKD. This CDR3 is 16 amino acids long. V lost 0 bases and J 7 bases, leaving 13 bases between the germline ends. This chain's CDR3 is CAISESKWAANSPLHF. The CDR3 DNA reads as TGTGCCATCAGTGAGTCGAAGTGGGCTGCGAATTCACCCCTCCACTTT.

The J gene is TRBJ2-7, the V gene TRBV18; 10 nucleotides line up with TRBD2. CDR1 is KGHSH, CDR2 LQKENI, per germline. The CDR3 has 17 residues. V lost 0 bases, J lost 4 bases, and 9 bases stayed unmatched. This CDR3 reads CASSPPGLATIGYEQYF. The CDR3 region has the DNA TGTGCCAGCTCACCACCGGGACTAGCGACAATCGGGTACGAGCAGTACTTC.

The chain links TRBV12-3 or TRBV12-4 to TRBJ2-7; 8 nucleotides align to TRBD1. The CDR3 spans 13 residues. V shed 6 bases and J 2 bases; nucleotides not matched to a gene: 3. The CDR3 sequence: CASRDRAAYEQYF. The DNA of the CDR3 is TGTGCCAGCAGGGACAGGGCGGCCTACGAGCAGTACTTC.

The rearrangement links TRBV6-6 to TRBJ1-3, with 9 bases matching TRBD1. The ends lost 5 bases at V and 0 bases at J; junction bases unmatched: 2. CDR1 MNHNY and CDR2 SVGAGI come from the germline V gene (reference sequence). The CDR3 has 15 amino acids. CDR3 DNA: TGTGCCAGCAGTCGGACAGGGGACTCTGGAAACACCATATATTTT. Protein: CASSRTGDSGNTIYF.

The rearrangement joins TRBV7-2 to TRBJ2-1, with 9 bases aligning to TRBD2. After removal of 3 bases from V and 9 bases from J, the junction contained 6 bases not matched to a gene. The CDR3 is 14 amino acids. Germline V gene sequence: CDR1 SGHTA, CDR2 FQGNSA. CDR3 loop: CASSLTSGTGEQFF. The CDR3 nucleotides are TGTGCCAGCAGCTTGACTAGCGGAACAGGTGAGCAGTTCTTC.

The J gene is TRBJ2-3, the V gene TRBV2; the match to TRBD1 covers 8 bases. The CDR3 totals 15 residues. J was trimmed by 0 bases and V by 6 bases; bases with no gene match: 5. In germline, CDR1 is SNHLY, CDR2 FYNNEI. DNA for the CDR3: TGTGCCAGCAGCGGACAGGGTGCTAGCACAGATACGCAGTATTTT. Its translation is CASSGQGASTDTQYF.

CDR3 sequence (DNA): TGTGCCAGCAGGAGGACAGGGAGCGAGCAGTACTTC. It yields the protein CASRRTGSEQYF. The chain couples TRBV28 to TRBJ2-7; 8 positions agree with TRBD1. The V segment lost 6 bases and the J segment 6 bases; nucleotides outside the gene matches: 4. This CDR3 contains 12 residues. CDR1 is MDHEN, CDR2 SYDVKM, per germline.

This clone was observed a handful of times. The chain links TRBV28 to TRBJ1-2; D gene uncertain. V lost 5 bases and J 1 base, leaving 11 bases between the germline ends. The CDR3 extends over 14 amino acids. The germline CDR1 and CDR2 sequences are MDHEN and SYDVKM. The CDR3 is CASSPRRFNYGYTF. CDR3 sequence (DNA): TGTGCCAGCAGTCCTCGCAGGTTTAACTATGGCTACACCTTC.

J is TRBJ2-7 and V is TRBV12-3 or TRBV12-4; D perhaps matches TRBD2 (5 bases). V gave up 4 bases and J gave up 3 bases, with 7 bases separating them. This CDR3 has 12 amino acids. Written as DNA, the CDR3 is TGTGCCAGCAGTTCGGGGAGCTACGAGCAGTACTTC. It is translated as CASSSGSYEQYF.